This T cell receptor beta chain was captured by sequencing in a study of cytomegalovirus exposure and HLA in healthy donors. This clone was seen a handful of times. 13 Jbeta primers and 60 Vbeta primers were used for the PCR. Sequencing was performed with immunoSEQ multiplex PCR; in TCRdb, only in-frame clones are kept and a portion is missing. The data contain more than 130,000 clones, under 80% of them singletons. The V gene lost 4 bases and the J gene lost 5 bases, with 15 bases spanning the gap. Germline loops: CDR1 SNHLY, CDR2 FYNNEI. This CDR3 is built from 15 residues. This receptor was identified in a male donor in good health and CMV-seronegative. The material sequenced was PBMCs. The genes are TRBV2 and TRBJ2-1; D is possibly TRBD1 (6 bases). The CDR3 here is CASSGGPTWDNEQFF. The CDR3 bases are TGTGCCAGCAGTGGGGGGCCTACTTGGGACAATGAGCAGTTCTTC. Full variable domain (rest looked up from reference TRBV2 and TRBJ2-1): EPEVTQTPSHQVTQMGQEVILRCVPISNHLYFYWYRQILGQKVEFLVSFYNNEISEKSEIFDDQFSVERPDGSNFTLKIRSTKLEDSAMYFCASSGGPTWDNEQFFGPGTRLTVL.